The table lists the clone carrying this T cell receptor (beta chain) with a few counts. The data were obtained in a study of blood T cell repertoires in COVID-19. Study overall: The cDNA or gDNA used as material had been derived from T cells, B-cell-depleted T cells, or PBMCs.

CDR1 is LNHDA, CDR2 SQIVND, per germline (reference sequence). V lost 5 bases and J lost 5, with 9 bases in between. CDR3 length: 13 amino acids. Data came from immunoSEQ multiplex PCR; TCRdb stores just in-frame clones and leaves some out. The sample lists a few hundred thousand clones, around nine tenths occurring once. V is TRBV19 and J is TRBJ2-2, with D possibly matching TRBD1 (6 bases). This clonotype originated in a man aged 40-55 years who had recovered from COVID-19. Sequencing used PBMCs or T cells enriched from blood (not recorded which). The CDR3 loop is CASSSGETGELFF. The CDR3 DNA sequence: TGTGCCAGTAGTTCAGGGGAAACCGGGGAGCTGTTTTTT.